The 25 T cell receptor beta chains in this list originate from one sample, sequenced in a study of blood T cell repertoires in COVID-19 (dated by TCRdb to the early 2020s). Library preparation used the immunoSEQ multiplex PCR assay. Entries here come from immuneACCESS through TCRdb and include only in-frame sequences with V and J called. Some clones fail to appear in such tables; in the studies checked, an unresolved V gene covers under half of the shortfall, and the cause of the remainder is unknown. Across this sample there are roughly 120,000 clones, with around three quarters seen only once. About 6.6% of the sample is held by the ten biggest clonotypes. The sequenced material came from peripheral blood. The origin of the receptors is a man aged 65-85 years with acute or convalescent COVID-19.

This clone was counted a few times. CDR3 sequence (DNA): TGCGCCAGCAGCCGAGGTCTTACTAGATACAATGAGCAGTTCTTC. It specifies CASSRGLTRYNEQFF. The chain is built from TRBV5-1 and TRBJ2-1; D is perhaps TRBD2 (5 bases). The ends were cut back, 4 bases at V and 4 bases at J, with 15 bases in the middle. Germline values: CDR1 SGHRS, CDR2 YFSETQ. This CDR3 comprises 15 residues. The whole variable domain, filled in from reference TRBV5-1 and TRBJ2-1, reads KAGVTQTPRYLIKTRGQQVTLSCSPISGHRSVSWYQQTPGQGLQFLFEYFSETQRNKGNFPGRFSGRQFSNSRSEMNVSTLELGDSALYLCASSRGLTRYNEQFFGPGTRLTVL.

J is TRBJ2-6 and V is TRBV15; D not certain. The CDR3 has 16 residues. Trimming took 0 bases from V and 3 from J, leaving 9 bases between them. The germline V gene has CDR1 LNHNV and CDR2 YYDKDF (reference sequence). CDR3 in DNA: TGTGCCACCAGCAGAGATCTGACAAATGGGGCCAACGTCCTGACTTTC. This gives the protein CATSRDLTNGANVLTF.

V is TRBV7-8 and J is TRBJ2-5; D uncertain. V was trimmed by 4 bases and J by 2 bases, leaving 8 bases between them. Germline CDR1 SGHVS, CDR2 FQNEAQ. The CDR3 has 13 amino acids. This CDR3 is CASSWLIQETQYF. CDR3 in DNA: TGTGCCAGCAGCTGGCTGATACAAGAGACCCAGTACTTC.

This clone turned up a few times. V gene TRBV19 combines with J gene TRBJ1-1; 7 bases align to TRBD1. Per germline, CDR1 LNHDA and CDR2 SQIVND (reference sequence). CDR3 size: 13 residues. Trimming took 3 bases from V and 4 from J; bases not matched to a gene: 2. The CDR3 spells CASSIGQVTEAFF. Here the CDR3 DNA reads TGTGCCAGTAGTATCGGACAGGTCACTGAAGCTTTCTTT. Full variable domain (missing parts from reference TRBV19 and TRBJ1-1): DGGITQSPKYLFRKEGQNVTLSCEQNLNHDAMYWYRQDPGQGLRLIYYSQIVNDFQKGDIAEGYSVSREKKESFPLTVTSAQKNPTAFYLCASSIGQVTEAFFGQGTRLTVV.

The V call is TRBV5-5, the J call TRBJ2-3, with TRBD2 matching 8 bases. The V gene's germline CDR1 is SGHKS and CDR2 YYEKEE (reference sequence). J gave up 0 bases and V 5 bases, and 11 bases lay outside the gene matches. There are 17 residues in the CDR3. For the CDR3, the DNA is TGTGCCAGCAGATCACTAGCGGTCGCAGCTAGCACAGATACGCAGTATTTT. As protein: CASRSLAVAASTDTQYF.

J is TRBJ2-1 and V is TRBV19; 7 bases are shared with TRBD2. The V gene end was trimmed by 3 bases and the J gene end by 3 bases; junction bases not matched to a gene: 14. The CDR3 runs 18 residues. Germline loops: CDR1 LNHDA, CDR2 SQIVND (reference sequence). The CDR3 loop reads CASSIWDYSEENYNEQFF. The DNA of the CDR3 is TGTGCCAGTAGTATTTGGGACTACAGTGAGGAGAACTACAATGAGCAGTTCTTC.

For this clone: One end of the junction varies from germline; a read error may be responsible. The V gene is TRBV7-3, the J gene TRBJ2-1; D possibly corresponds to TRBD2 (5 bases). CDR1 SGHTA and CDR2 FQGTGA come from the germline V gene. The CDR3 extends over 13 amino acids. Here the CDR3 DNA reads TGTGCCAGCAGCCCGGGGTCCTCCAATGAGCAGTTCTTC. Encoded protein: CASSPGSSNEQFF.

This chain links TRBV6-5 with TRBJ2-7; D might be TRBD1 (6 bases). Trimming took off 6 bases at V and 0 bases at J, with 9 bases between the two ends. CDR1 and CDR2 from the germline V gene are MNHEY and SVGAGI. The CDR3 loop spans 13 amino acids. For the CDR3, the DNA is TGTGCCAGCAGCCGACAGGCCTCCTACGAGCAGTACTTC. Amino acid sequence: CASSRQASYEQYF.

The V call is TRBV7-2, the J call TRBJ2-4, with TRBD1 identical over 11 bases. Germline CDR1 reads SGHTA; CDR2 reads FQGNSA. V was clipped by 1 base and J by 7 bases; unmatched bases: 3. The CDR3 has 15 amino acids. The CDR3 here is CASSLGGTGGNIQYF. The CDR3 nucleotides are TGTGCCAGCAGCTTAGGAGGGACAGGGGGGAACATTCAGTACTTC.

The chain joins TRBV4-3 to TRBJ2-1; TRBD2 matches at 8 bases. The CDR3 loop spans 15 amino acids. The V segment lost 0 bases and the J segment 9 bases; nucleotides outside the gene matches: 7. The germline V gene encodes CDR1 LGHNA and CDR2 YSLEER. CDR3 DNA: TGCGCCAGCAGCCAAGATTTCGGGGGGGCGGTTGAGCAGTTCTTC. Translating gives CASSQDFGGAVEQFF.

The chain carries TRBV6-6 and TRBJ2-4; tentative D call: TRBD2 (6 bases). V was clipped by 10 bases and J by 5 bases, with 18 bases between them. The V gene's germline CDR1 is MNHNY and CDR2 SVGAGI (reference sequence). The CDR3 is 14 residues long. The CDR3 protein is CATEGLGGENIQYF. CDR3 DNA sequence: TGTGCCACTGAGGGACTGGGTGGCGAAAACATTCAGTACTTC.

The chain has TRBV7-9 and TRBJ1-1; 12 nucleotides agree with TRBD1. Losses at the gene ends were 2 bases for V and 5 bases for J; bases not matched to a gene: 6. The CDR3 length is 16 residues. CDR1 and CDR2 (germline): SEHNR, FQNEAQ (reference sequence). The CDR3 DNA is TGTGCCAGCAGCTTATCGGGACAGGGGGCGAGGACTGAAGCTTTCTTT. It is translated as CASSLSGQGARTEAFF.

The J gene is TRBJ1-2, the V gene TRBV24-1, with a tentative D call TRBD1 (5 bases). Trimming took 3 bases from V and 4 from J, leaving 14 bases between them. The CDR3 length is 15 residues. Germline V lookup: CDR1 KGHDR, CDR2 SFDVKD. The CDR3 sequence: CATSDDQGYGYGYTF. In DNA, the CDR3 is TGTGCCACCAGTGATGATCAGGGTTACGGCTATGGCTACACCTTC.

This chain links TRBV30 with TRBJ2-1; 12 nucleotides align to TRBD1. CDR1 and CDR2 (germline): GTSNPN, SVGIG (reference sequence). Trimming removed 4 bases from V and 6 bases from J; junction bases left unmatched: 7. CDR3 length: 15 residues. CDR3 protein: CAWTEGQGASNEQFF. In DNA form, the CDR3 reads TGTGCCTGGACCGAGGGACAGGGGGCCTCCAATGAGCAGTTCTTC. The full variable domain, with the rest looked up from reference TRBV30 and TRBJ2-1, is SQTIHQWPATLVQPVGSPLSLECTVEGTSNPNLYWYRQAAGRGLQLLFYSVGIGQISSEVPQNLSASRPQDRQFILSSKKLLLSDSGFYLCAWTEGQGASNEQFFGPGTRLTVL.

This clone was recorded only once. In nucleotides, the CDR3 is TGTGCCAGCAGCGCAAATCAGGGATACAATCAGCCCCAGCATTTT. It translates to CASSANQGYNQPQHF. The V gene is TRBV7-2, the J gene TRBJ1-5; TRBD1 is a possible D gene (5 bases). This CDR3 has 15 residues. The V end was cut by 5 bases, the J end by 3 bases, with 14 bases between. Germline lookup yields CDR1 SGHTA and CDR2 FQGNSA.

This clone was observed a few times. The rearrangement joins TRBV5-6 to TRBJ1-2, with D possibly being TRBD1 (5 bases). Trimming shortened V by 2 bases and J by 0 bases, and 8 bases separated the two germline ends. The CDR3 loop spans 14 amino acids. Germline V gene data show CDR1 as SGHDT and CDR2 as YYEEEE. The CDR3 reads CASSLRQPNYGYTF. Written as DNA, the CDR3 is TGTGCCAGCAGCTTAAGACAGCCTAACTATGGCTACACCTTC.

In its sample, this clone was seen once. The V and J genes are TRBV3-1 (or the pseudogene TRBV3-2) and TRBJ1-5; D not certain. Germline V gene data show CDR1 as LGHDT and CDR2 as YNNKEL (reference sequence). Trimming shortened V by 2 bases and J by 4 bases, and 6 bases separated the two germline ends. The CDR3 is 13 amino acids. The CDR3 protein is CASSQLVNQPQHF. As DNA, the CDR3 is TGTGCCAGCAGCCAACTAGTAAATCAGCCCCAGCATTTT.

This clone was seen a handful of times. The chain has TRBV19 and TRBJ1-5; 8 nucleotides line up with TRBD1. With V trimmed by 3 bases and J by 1 base, 2 bases remained unmatched. Germline assignment: CDR1 LNHDA and CDR2 SQIVND (reference sequence). The CDR3 consists of 15 residues. CDR3 coding DNA: TGTGCCAGTAGTATCCGGACAGGGAGCAATCAGCCCCAGCATTTT. Residues: CASSIRTGSNQPQHF.

The chain uses TRBV24-1 and TRBJ2-1; 14 nucleotides match TRBD2. Germline V gene sequence: CDR1 KGHDR, CDR2 SFDVKD. Trimming cost V 9 bases and J 5 bases; bases outside gene matches: 5. This CDR3 has 15 amino acids. The CDR3, as DNA: TGTGCCACCGGGACTAGCGGGGGAGCCGACAATGAGCAGTTCTTC. It encodes CATGTSGGADNEQFF.

The chain links TRBV27 to TRBJ2-3, with D possibly matching TRBD1 (5 bases). Trimming removed 0 bases at V and 2 bases at J, with 12 bases between. This CDR3 has 16 residues. CDR1 and CDR2 (germline): MNHEY, SMNVEV (reference sequence). The CDR3 region is CASSLSGLHFTDTQYF. CDR3 coding DNA: TGTGCCAGCAGTTTATCGGGGCTCCATTTCACAGATACGCAGTATTTT.

V is TRBV18 and J is TRBJ2-2; possible D gene TRBD1, 6 bases. Trimming took 6 bases from V and 0 from J, leaving 14 bases between them. The CDR3 has 16 residues. Germline assignment: CDR1 KGHSH and CDR2 LQKENI. The CDR3 region has the DNA TGTGCCAGCTCCCCGTCCGAGGGGGCGAACACCGGGGAGCTGTTTTTT. This gives the protein CASSPSEGANTGELFF.

The J gene is TRBJ1-4, the V gene TRBV7-2; TRBD1 might be the D (6 bases). The CDR3 length is 15 residues. V lost 0 bases and J lost 7, with 12 bases in between. Germline loops: CDR1 SGHTA, CDR2 FQGNSA. This CDR3 reads CASSLAQGMGEKLFF. The CDR3 nucleotides are TGTGCCAGCAGCTTAGCGCAGGGGATGGGTGAAAAACTGTTTTTT.

The chain couples TRBV9 to TRBJ1-2; D is unclear. The CDR3 runs to 13 residues. V lost 3 bases to trimming and J lost 3 bases, with 9 bases between them. The germline V gene encodes CDR1 SGDLS and CDR2 YYNGEE. The CDR3 loop reads CASSEGGDYGYTF. The CDR3 DNA is TGTGCCAGCAGCGAGGGCGGGGACTATGGCTACACCTTC. Supplemented by reference TRBV9 and TRBJ1-2, the full variable domain reads DSGVTQTPKHLITATGQRVTLRCSPRSGDLSVYWYQQSLDQGLQFLIQYYNGEERAKGNILERFSAQQFPDLHSELNLSSLELGDSALYFCASSEGGDYGYTFGSGTRLTVV.

The J gene is TRBJ1-2, the V gene TRBV12-3 or TRBV12-4; unclear D gene. Trimming shortened V by 6 bases and J by 7 bases, and 15 bases separated the two germline ends. The CDR3 is 13 residues long. The CDR3 DNA reads TGTGCCAGCAGGCCATTCGGTCCCTCTGGCTACACCTTC. Its protein product is CASRPFGPSGYTF.

The chain recombines TRBV5-6 with TRBJ2-1, with TRBD2 identical over 11 bases. The CDR3 is 15 residues long. Germline V lookup: CDR1 SGHDT, CDR2 YYEEEE. Losses at the gene ends were 4 bases for V and 7 bases for J; bases not matched to a gene: 7. Here the CDR3 DNA reads TGTGCCAGCAGCCGTAGCGGGGGGGCGTGGAATGAGCAGTTCTTC. Protein sequence: CASSRSGGAWNEQFF.